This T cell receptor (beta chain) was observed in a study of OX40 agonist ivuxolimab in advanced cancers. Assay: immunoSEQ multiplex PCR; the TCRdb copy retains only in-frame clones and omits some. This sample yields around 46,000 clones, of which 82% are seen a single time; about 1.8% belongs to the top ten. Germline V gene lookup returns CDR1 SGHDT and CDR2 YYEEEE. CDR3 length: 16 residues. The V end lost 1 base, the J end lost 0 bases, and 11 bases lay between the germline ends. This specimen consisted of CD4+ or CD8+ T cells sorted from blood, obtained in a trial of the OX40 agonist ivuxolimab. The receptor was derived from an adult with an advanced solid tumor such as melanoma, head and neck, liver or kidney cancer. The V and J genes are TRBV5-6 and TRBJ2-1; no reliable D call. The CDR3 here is CASSLFTGLSYNEQFF. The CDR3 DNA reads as TGTGCCAGCAGCTTGTTCACCGGGCTCTCCTACAATGAGCAGTTCTTC.